A single sample gave rise to the 25 T cell receptor beta chains below, sequenced in a study of patients and donors after allogeneic stem cell transplantation. TCRdb re-derived calls from the RT-PCR reads in MiXCR, one entry per CDR3 protein. This table holds around 25,000 distinct CDR3 sequences, approximately 43% found once. The material sequenced was blood, either unsorted or a sorted T cell fraction (not recorded which). These receptors originate from a human donor who was either an allogeneic HSCT recipient or a stem cell or donor lymphocyte infusion donor (not recorded which). It is not recorded whose cells these are; they may come from a transplant donor.

This clonotype was seen a few times. The CDR3 DNA reads TGCGCCAGCAGTTCGGACCTAATACAGGGTGGGAGCACAGATACGCAGTATTTT. Protein product: CASSSDLIQGGSTDTQYF. The genes are TRBV5-1 and TRBJ2-3; possibly TRBD1 for D (6 bases). Germline lookup yields CDR1 SGHRS and CDR2 YFSETQ. The CDR3 totals 18 residues. The germline V and J ends were trimmed by 5 bases and 0 bases, with 22 bases remaining between them.

This rearrangement joins TRBV5-5 to TRBJ1-6; 7 positions match TRBD1. The germline CDR1 and CDR2 sequences are SGHKS and YYEKEE (reference sequence). This CDR3 contains 16 residues. Losses at the gene ends were 3 bases for V and 13 bases for J; bases not matched to a gene: 16. The CDR3 loop is CASSSDRSFLWSPLHF. Written as DNA, the CDR3 is TGTGCCAGCAGCTCGGACAGGTCCTTTCTATGGTCCCCCCTCCACTTT.

The chain combines TRBV11-2 with TRBJ1-4; D gene ambiguous. The germline gives CDR1 SGHAT, CDR2 FQNNGV. Trimming left V 3 bases short and J 2 bases short, with 10 bases between. The CDR3 length is 15 residues. The CDR3 loop reads CASSLDGRTNEKLFF. As DNA, the CDR3 is TGTGCCAGCAGCTTGGACGGGAGGACTAATGAAAAACTGTTTTTT.

CDR3 sequence (DNA): TGTGCCAGCAGCCCGTTACAGGGGGAGGCTTTCTTT. Translating gives CASSPLQGEAFF. This sequence joins TRBV7-6 and TRBJ1-1; 8 bases are shared with TRBD1. The V gene's germline CDR1 is SGHVS and CDR2 FNYEAQ. CDR3 length equals 12 residues. Trimming took 5 bases from V and 11 from J; bases not matched to a gene: 7.

The chain carries TRBV12-3 or TRBV12-4 and TRBJ2-6; the D gene is possibly TRBD1 (5 bases). The CDR3 runs 12 residues. Trimming cost V 5 bases and J 12 bases, with 11 bases left between them. This CDR3 is CASSPQGRVLTF. The CDR3 nucleotides read TGTGCCAGCAGTCCCCAGGGCCGCGTCCTGACTTTC.

This clonotype is medium-sized in the sample. This sequence joins TRBV29-1 and TRBJ2-3; D not certain. V lost 1 base to trimming and J lost 7 bases, with 6 bases between them. The CDR3 spans 11 residues. The V gene's germline CDR1 is SQVTM and CDR2 ANQGSEA. The CDR3: CSVEVANTQYF. The CDR3 DNA reads as TGCAGCGTTGAAGTTGCGAATACGCAGTATTTT.

The J gene is TRBJ1-1, the V gene TRBV5-1; 8 bases line up with TRBD1. Germline V gives CDR1 SGHRS, CDR2 YFSETQ. Trimming cost V 4 bases and J 1 base; bases outside gene matches: 6. The CDR3 is made up of 15 amino acids. The CDR3 nucleotides read TGCGCCAGCAGCCGACCAGGGGGCCAGAACACTGAAGCTTTCTTT. Translating it yields CASSRPGGQNTEAFF.

To note about this clonotype: The junction differs from germline at one of its ends, possibly a read error. V and J are TRBV7-9 and TRBJ2-3; TRBD2 aligns across 14 bases. CDR3 length: 15 residues. Germline V gene sequence: CDR1 SEHNR, CDR2 FQNEAQ (reference sequence). For the CDR3, the DNA is TGTGCCAGCAGCTTGGGACTAGCGGGAGACAAGGGGAGTTTTTTT. Amino acid sequence: CASSLGLAGDKGSFF.

The rearrangement links TRBV4-2 to TRBJ2-1, with 8 bases that match TRBD2. Germline CDR1 is LGHNA and CDR2 is YNFKEQ. Trimming at V came to 5 bases and at J to 4 bases, leaving 7 bases not matched to a gene. The CDR3 is made up of 15 amino acids. The CDR3: CASSWSGRLYNEQFF. The CDR3 coding sequence is TGTGCCAGCAGCTGGAGCGGGAGACTATACAATGAGCAGTTCTTC.

The sample holds a few counts of this clonotype. The CDR3 region has the DNA TGTGCCAGCAGTTGCGGGATTTATGGCTACACCTTC. This gives the protein CASSCGIYGYTF. The V call is TRBV6-6, the J call TRBJ1-2; D is uncertain. This CDR3 spans 12 amino acids. V shed 4 bases and J shed 5 bases, with 8 bases lying between them. Germline assignment: CDR1 MNHNY and CDR2 SVGAGI (reference sequence).

This chain joins TRBV7-9 and TRBJ1-2; perhaps TRBD1 as D (5 bases). The CDR3 is made up of 16 amino acids. Germline V lookup: CDR1 SEHNR, CDR2 FQNEAQ (reference sequence). Trimming took off 0 bases at V and 6 bases at J, with 17 bases between the two ends. The CDR3 region has the DNA TGTGCCAGCAGCTTAGCGCTAATCAGGGAAGCGAATGGCTACACCTTC. Translated: CASSLALIREANGYTF.

This sequence joins TRBV20-1 and TRBJ1-2; tentatively, D is TRBD1 (6 bases). Germline V gives CDR1 DFQATT, CDR2 SNEGSKA (reference sequence). CDR3 length: 15 residues. V lost 7 bases to trimming and J lost 2 bases, with 20 bases between them. This CDR3 is CSVEGRGPRNYGYTF. Written as DNA, the CDR3 is TGCAGTGTGGAGGGCAGGGGACCAAGAAACTATGGCTACACCTTC.

This clonotype was observed a few times. This sequence joins TRBV28 and TRBJ2-7, with 7 nucleotides matching TRBD2. This CDR3 comprises 16 residues. V shed 4 bases, J shed 0 bases, and the junction held 9 bases outside the gene matches. From germline, CDR1 is MDHEN and CDR2 SYDVKM. This chain's CDR3 is CASSSLLAGFSYEQYF. The CDR3 DNA is TGTGCCAGCAGTTCCCTTTTAGCGGGCTTCTCCTACGAGCAGTACTTC.

The chain employs TRBV25-1 and TRBJ1-1; D is unclear. The CDR3 has 11 residues. Germline V gene data show CDR1 as MGHDK and CDR2 as SYGVNS. Trimming took 1 base from V and 5 from J, leaving 2 bases between them. CDR3 DNA: TGTGCCAGCAGTGAATTGACTGAAGCTTTCTTT. This gives the protein CASSELTEAFF.

The V and J genes are TRBV4-2 and TRBJ2-7; 8 bases are a match to TRBD1. CDR1 and CDR2 (germline): LGHNA, YNFKEQ. V was clipped by 0 bases and J by 1 base; unmatched bases: 5. The CDR3 has 16 amino acids. CDR3 amino acids: CASSQDLTGVSYEQYF. The CDR3 DNA reads TGTGCCAGCAGCCAAGATCTGACAGGGGTTTCCTACGAGCAGTACTTC.

The rearrangement links TRBV20-1 to TRBJ2-3; 7 nucleotides match TRBD1. Germline assignment: CDR1 DFQATT and CDR2 SNEGSKA (reference sequence). The CDR3 is 13 residues long. Trimming at V came to 5 bases and at J to 1 base, leaving 3 bases not matched to a gene. The CDR3 nucleotides read TGCAGTGCTGAGGGGACAGGCACAGATACGCAGTATTTT. Translated, it gives CSAEGTGTDTQYF.

This clonotype was detected only a few times. Written as DNA, the CDR3 is TGTGCCAGCAGTTTGGGGGCCTGGACTGAAGCTTTCTTT. Translation gives CASSLGAWTEAFF. The genes are TRBV2 and TRBJ1-1; tentative D call: TRBD1 (6 bases). The germline gives CDR1 SNHLY, CDR2 FYNNEI. Deletions cut 5 bases from V and 5 bases from J, with 12 bases between. The CDR3 consists of 13 residues.

Comment on this clonotype: A much larger clone differs by one base, so this may be a read error. This chain joins TRBV5-1 and TRBJ2-5; D remains ambiguous. Germline CDR1 is SGHRS and CDR2 is YFSETQ. This CDR3 spans 11 amino acids. V was clipped by 0 bases and J by 5 bases, with 2 bases between them. Written as DNA, the CDR3 is TGCGCCAGCAGCTTGGACGAGACCCAGTACTTC. Amino acids: CASSLDETQYF.

This chain uses TRBV12-3 or TRBV12-4 with TRBJ1-6; no clear D. The CDR3 covers 13 residues. Trimming removed 7 bases at V and 7 bases at J, with 11 bases between. The CDR3 is CASNLDGNSPLHF. The CDR3 DNA is TGTGCCAGCAACCTCGATGGAAATTCACCCCTCCACTTT.

The chain is built from TRBV5-1 and TRBJ1-6; D unclear. Between the trimmed V and J ends, which lost 4 bases and 5 bases, there was a span of 10 bases. The V gene's germline CDR1 is SGHRS and CDR2 YFSETQ. CDR3 length: 14 residues. As DNA, the CDR3 is TGCGCCAGCAGCCCAGTCGAGGATAATTCACCCCTCCACTTT. It yields the protein CASSPVEDNSPLHF.

This clonotype occurred a few times. The gene calls are TRBV7-8 and TRBJ1-6; D gene unclear. This CDR3 is 15 amino acids long. V was clipped by 5 bases and J by 2 bases, with 10 bases between them. Germline CDR1 SGHVS, CDR2 FQNEAQ. CDR3 protein: CASSADGAYNSPLHF. For the CDR3, the DNA is TGTGCCAGCAGCGCGGACGGGGCCTATAATTCACCCCTCCACTTT.

Only a few counts were recorded for this clonotype. The chain has TRBV7-9 and TRBJ1-1; 12 bases fit TRBD1. After removal of 5 bases from V and 1 base from J, the junction contained 5 bases not matched to a gene. CDR1 is SEHNR and CDR2 is FQNEAQ in the germline V gene (reference sequence). CDR3 length equals 16 residues. CDR3 residues: CASSPGTGGRNTEAFF. The DNA of the CDR3 is TGTGCCAGCAGCCCCGGGACAGGGGGCAGGAACACTGAAGCTTTCTTT.

This clonotype has a count of ten or more. The chain links TRBV29-1 to TRBJ2-3, with 9 bases lining up with TRBD2. Germline V gene lookup returns CDR1 SQVTM and CDR2 ANQGSEA. CDR3 length: 16 residues. V lost 7 bases to trimming and J lost 0 bases; unmatched junction nucleotides: 11. This chain's CDR3 is CSAPRPSGASTDTQYF. The CDR3 region has the DNA TGCAGCGCCCCGAGGCCTAGCGGGGCTAGCACAGATACGCAGTATTTT.

This chain links TRBV20-1 with TRBJ2-1; the D gene is possibly TRBD1 (5 bases). The CDR3 consists of 11 residues. V dropped 6 bases and J dropped 4 bases, with 7 bases sitting between them. The V gene's germline CDR1 is DFQATT and CDR2 SNEGSKA (reference sequence). For the CDR3, the DNA is TGCAGTGCCGACAGATACAATGAGCAGTTCTTC. Encoded protein: CSADRYNEQFF.

CDR3 protein: CATSGTGTGETYEQYF. The CDR3, as DNA: TGTGCCACCAGTGGCACCGGGACAGGGGAAACCTACGAGCAGTACTTC. The chain has TRBV24-1 and TRBJ2-7; the match to TRBD1 covers 10 bases. This CDR3 has 16 amino acids. V trimming: 5 bases; J trimming: 2 bases; junction bases outside the gene matches: 8. Germline assignment: CDR1 KGHDR and CDR2 SFDVKD.